This T cell receptor (beta chain) was identified during a study of blood T cell repertoires in COVID-19. Overall study: Sources were T cells, B-cell-depleted T cells, or PBMCs; the material itself was cDNA or gDNA.

Comments on this clone: Additional DNA sequences in this sample encode the identical CDR3.

The CDR3 sequence is 13 residues long. V was shortened by 0 bases and J by 6 bases, with 9 bases between the two germline ends. CDR1 and CDR2 from the germline V gene are SGDLS and YYNGEE. In the source study's methods: Amplification with reference gene primers provided the estimates of nucleated cell counts. Here immunoSEQ multiplex PCR was the method, and the copy in TCRdb shows in-frame clones only, minus some. From that table come the V and J calls and clone size; the DNA was used to work out D and trimming. The table lists about 270,000 clones, about 90% of them singletons. Followed over time, Seattle patients had been enrolled while infection was active.

Sequencing input: peripheral blood. V is TRBV9 and J is TRBJ1-1; a possible D gene is TRBD1 (6 bases). The receptor's source is a person between 18 and 30 years old with COVID-19, enrolled during active disease. For the CDR3, the DNA is TGTGCCAGCAGCGTAGTAGGGGGAGCTGAAGCTTTCTTT. It yields the protein CASSVVGGAEAFF.